The clone carrying this TCR beta chain was seen at least ten times. This entry comes from a study of T-cell reconstitution after alpha-beta-depleted transplantation in children. Preparation of the TCRbeta library used unique molecular identifiers. A single record per CDR3 protein comes from TCRdb applying MiXCR to the PCR reads. The sample has almost 500,000 distinct CDR3 sequences, approximately 10% seen once. The length of the CDR3 is 15 residues. Germline-derived CDR1 and CDR2 are SGHRS and YFSETQ. The ends lost 1 base at V and 7 bases at J; junction bases unmatched: 7. The chain carries TRBV5-1 and TRBJ2-1; 8 bases match TRBD1. The source material was PBMCs, sampled before TCRalphabeta/CD19-depleted stem cell transplant. The source of this sequence is a child younger than 10 with inherited bone marrow failure, due to receive a stem cell transplant. CDR3 protein: CASSLWGTGGNEQFF. CDR3 DNA: TGCGCCAGCAGCTTGTGGGGTACAGGGGGAAATGAGCAGTTCTTC.